This section outlines one T cell receptor (beta chain) sequence together with its context. The CDR3 contains 15 residues. Germline CDR1 reads SGHRS; CDR2 reads YFSETQ. These data come from a study of OX40 agonist ivuxolimab in advanced cancers. Study in general: Patients took ivuxolimab, an agonistic anti-OX40 (CD134) antibody.

Blood got drawn at baseline, again on cycle 4 day 1, and then on cycle 7 day 1. Profiling relied on immunoSEQ multiplex PCR, and the TCRdb table lists in-frame clones only, not all of them. The sample comprises tens of thousands of clones, roughly 85% of which are singletons, and 0.61% rests with the top ten. This receptor was taken from an adult with an advanced solid tumor such as melanoma, head and neck, liver or kidney cancer. The sequences come from CD4+ or CD8+ T cells sorted from blood, collected in a trial of the OX40 agonist ivuxolimab. The chain is built from TRBV5-1 and TRBJ2-5; tentatively, D is TRBD1 (5 bases). The J call is uncertain, as TRBJ2-7 better fits the DNA end. This CDR3 reads CASSLGQTSAYEQYF. The CDR3 region has the DNA TGCGCCAGCAGCTTGGGACAGACGTCCGCCTACGAGCAGTACTTC.